The 27 T cell receptor beta chains reported below all come from one sample, sequenced in a study of identical twins. MiXCR, run by TCRdb on the 5' RACE reads, gives a single entry per CDR3 protein. The sample includes 600,000 to 800,000 distinct CDR3 sequences, approximately 21% seen only once; the top ten take roughly 4%. The same data also went into a second study, on T cells expressing NK-cell markers.

Sequenced input: PBMCs. The receptors come from a woman aged 18-30 years in good health.

This chain joins TRBV10-3 and TRBJ2-5, with D possibly matching TRBD2 (6 bases). CDR1 is ENHRY, CDR2 SYGVKD, per germline. The CDR3 is 15 residues long. Trimming pared 4 bases from V and 2 bases from J, leaving 14 bases between. In DNA form, the CDR3 reads TGTGCCATCAGTGTCCGGGTGGGACTTCAAGAGACCCAGTACTTC. Its protein product is CAISVRVGLQETQYF.

In its sample, this clonotype was seen a few times. The chain carries TRBV7-9 and TRBJ2-7; D is unresolved. From germline, CDR1 is SEHNR and CDR2 FQNEAQ (reference sequence). The CDR3 is 13 amino acids. Trimming shortened V by 2 bases and J by 2 bases, and 7 bases separated the two germline ends. This CDR3 reads CASSLLGTYEQYF. The CDR3, as DNA: TGTGCCAGCAGCTTATTGGGTACCTACGAGCAGTACTTC.

The DNA of the CDR3 is TGTGCCAGCAGCGTAGCGACAGCCTACGAGCAGTACTTC. This codes for CASSVATAYEQYF. V and J are TRBV9 and TRBJ2-7, with D tentatively TRBD1 (5 bases). CDR1 is SGDLS, CDR2 YYNGEE, per germline. Between the trimmed V and J ends, which lost 0 bases and 2 bases, there was a span of 6 bases. The CDR3 consists of 13 residues.

This clonotype was counted a few times. The V gene is TRBV20-1, the J gene TRBJ1-1, with D hard to call. The germline V gene has CDR1 DFQATT and CDR2 SNEGSKA (reference sequence). V was shortened by 0 bases and J by 0 bases, with 5 bases between the two germline ends. The length of the CDR3 is 13 residues. The CDR3 loop reads CSARDLLNTEAFF. Written as DNA, the CDR3 is TGCAGTGCTAGAGATCTTCTGAACACTGAAGCTTTCTTT.

The V and J genes are TRBV27 and TRBJ2-3; maybe TRBD1 (5 bases). Per germline, CDR1 MNHEY and CDR2 SMNVEV (reference sequence). V dropped 5 bases and J dropped 2 bases, with 17 bases sitting between them. The CDR3 sequence is 16 residues long. As DNA, the CDR3 is TGTGCCAGCAGTCATAGCAGGGTCATTGACACAGATACGCAGTATTTT. It is translated as CASSHSRVIDTDTQYF.

This clonotype was seen repeatedly, ten times or more. V usage is TRBV5-1 and J usage is TRBJ1-5, with a tentative D call TRBD1 (5 bases). The V end lost 8 bases, the J end lost 4 bases, and 25 bases lay between the germline ends. The germline gives CDR1 SGHRS, CDR2 YFSETQ. CDR3 length: 17 amino acids. CDR3: CARGRKQVVFRNQPQHF. The CDR3, as DNA: TGCGCCAGGGGACGAAAACAGGTTGTGTTTCGGAATCAGCCCCAGCATTTT.

The chain is built from TRBV9 and TRBJ2-1; unclear D gene. CDR3 length: 13 residues. V was pared by 0 bases and J by 6 bases, with 7 bases between. The germline V gene has CDR1 SGDLS and CDR2 YYNGEE. CDR3 in amino acids: CASSVVGRNEQFF. In DNA, the CDR3 is TGTGCCAGCAGCGTAGTAGGGCGCAATGAGCAGTTCTTC.

This clonotype showed up just a few times. The V and J genes are TRBV4-2 and TRBJ2-7; 12 nucleotides align to TRBD2. CDR3 length: 15 residues. Germline V gene data show CDR1 as LGHNA and CDR2 as YNFKEQ. The V and J ends lost 7 bases and 6 bases, in that order; junction bases with no gene match: 10. CDR3 sequence: CASTSLAGGLSEQYF. For the CDR3, the DNA is TGTGCCAGCACCTCCCTAGCGGGGGGGCTTAGCGAGCAGTACTTC.

The J gene is TRBJ2-3, the V gene TRBV5-1; the match to TRBD2 covers 14 bases. Germline CDR1 is SGHRS and CDR2 is YFSETQ. CDR3 length: 16 residues. J was trimmed by 5 bases and V by 4 bases; bases with no gene match: 6. In nucleotides, the CDR3 is TGCGCCAGCAGCGAGGGACTAGCGGGAGCAGAAGATACGCAGTATTTT. Translation gives CASSEGLAGAEDTQYF.

This clonotype was observed a few times. This chain connects TRBV18 to TRBJ2-7; 7 bases map to TRBD2. Looked up from germline, CDR1 is KGHSH and CDR2 is LQKENI. V lost 3 bases and J lost 0; bases outside the gene matches: 5. CDR3 length: 15 residues. The CDR3 bases are TGTGCCAGCTCACCCGATCGGACTAGCTCCTACGAGCAGTACTTC. It codes for CASSPDRTSSYEQYF.

The chain couples TRBV6-1 to TRBJ2-2; D perhaps matches TRBD1 (6 bases). This CDR3 comprises 14 residues. Germline V gene lookup returns CDR1 MNHNS and CDR2 SASEGT. Trimming stripped 6 bases from V and 6 bases from J, with 14 bases between. CDR3 sequence (DNA): TGTGCCAGCAGCAAGGGACACCCGCCCGGGGAGCTGTTTTTT. This encodes CASSKGHPPGELFF.

This clonotype was seen more than once but under ten times. The genes are TRBV29-1 and TRBJ2-1, with TRBD2 matching 9 bases. The CDR3 has 14 amino acids. The trim removed 3 bases at V and 9 bases at J, leaving 9 bases unmatched. CDR1 and CDR2 (germline): SQVTM, ANQGSEA. The DNA for the CDR3 is TGCAGCGTTGATGGCGCGGGGGGGCGGTTTGAGCAGTTCTTC. The encoded protein is CSVDGAGGRFEQFF.

This clonotype was seen repeatedly, ten times or more. The J gene is TRBJ2-3, the V gene TRBV6-2 or TRBV6-3, with a tentative D call TRBD2 (6 bases). Germline V lookup: CDR1 MNHEY, CDR2 SVGEGT. V gave up 2 bases and J gave up 2 bases, with 14 bases separating them. This CDR3 has 16 residues. CDR3 sequence: CASSYRRDFYTDTQYF. CDR3 DNA sequence: TGTGCCAGCAGTTACCGCCGGGACTTCTACACAGATACGCAGTATTTT.

The rearrangement links TRBV3-1 to TRBJ1-5; D is undetermined. Deletions cut 1 base from V and 5 bases from J, with 15 bases between. The CDR3 extends over 16 amino acids. Germline V gives CDR1 LGHDT, CDR2 YNNKEL (reference sequence). In nucleotides, the CDR3 is TGTGCCAGCAGCCAAGGGTCGGCAGGTTCGTATCAGCCCCAGCATTTT. Amino acid sequence: CASSQGSAGSYQPQHF.

In its sample, this clonotype was seen a few times. V usage is TRBV25-1 and J usage is TRBJ1-1; 8 nucleotides align to TRBD1. The V segment lost 4 bases and the J segment 1 base; nucleotides outside the gene matches: 8. Per the germline V gene, CDR1 is MGHDK and CDR2 is SYGVNS. The CDR3 is made up of 16 amino acids. This CDR3 reads CASSAIQGAGNTEAFF. DNA of the CDR3: TGTGCCAGCAGTGCGATTCAGGGGGCCGGGAACACTGAAGCTTTCTTT.

This clonotype has just a few counts. The chain has TRBV10-3 and TRBJ1-3, with D unclear. The CDR3 length is 11 residues. The V and J ends lost 8 bases and 2 bases respectively, with 4 bases between them. In germline, CDR1 is ENHRY, CDR2 SYGVKD. CDR3 bases: TGTGCCATCTCGGCTGGAAACACCATATATTTT. Protein: CAISAGNTIYF.

The rearrangement links TRBV20-1 to TRBJ2-3; 10 bases align to TRBD2. V was clipped by 6 bases and J by 3 bases; unmatched bases: 6. The CDR3 is made up of 14 amino acids. Germline-derived CDR1 and CDR2 are DFQATT and SNEGSKA (reference sequence). In nucleotides, the CDR3 is TGCAGTGCAAAAGCGGGAGGGACGACAGATACGCAGTATTTT. Protein sequence: CSAKAGGTTDTQYF.

The chain combines TRBV20-1 with TRBJ1-5; D is uncertain. This CDR3 region has 14 residues. Trimming stripped 5 bases from V and 7 bases from J, with 18 bases between. Germline V lookup: CDR1 DFQATT, CDR2 SNEGSKA (reference sequence). CDR3 region: CSALPGRLGQPQHF. Here the CDR3 DNA reads TGCAGTGCTCTCCCCGGCAGGCTCGGACAGCCCCAGCATTTT.

This clonotype was seen a handful of times. The chain is built from TRBV12-3 or TRBV12-4 and TRBJ1-4, with D possibly matching TRBD1 (5 bases). This CDR3 is 17 amino acids long. Trimming pared 2 bases from V and 8 bases from J, leaving 21 bases between. DNA for the CDR3: TGTGCCAGCAGTTTACGGCCAGGGCCCAGGTCGAGGGAAAAACTGTTTTTT. It is translated as CASSLRPGPRSREKLFF.

The rearrangement uses TRBV27 and TRBJ1-4; D unresolved. The CDR3 spans 14 residues. Trimming pared 6 bases from V and 8 bases from J, leaving 16 bases between. From germline, CDR1 is MNHEY and CDR2 SMNVEV (reference sequence). This CDR3 is CASSQTPFGEKLFF. The CDR3 DNA reads TGTGCCAGCAGCCAGACACCATTTGGGGAAAAACTGTTTTTT.

The J gene is TRBJ2-1, the V gene TRBV27, with 8 bases matching TRBD2. CDR3 length: 15 residues. V trimming: 4 bases; J trimming: 4 bases; junction bases outside the gene matches: 6. Per germline, CDR1 MNHEY and CDR2 SMNVEV (reference sequence). CDR3 protein: CASSYGGGGYNEQFF. As DNA, the CDR3 is TGTGCCAGCAGTTACGGCGGCGGGGGGTACAATGAGCAGTTCTTC.

This clonotype was detected a few times. The genes are TRBV9 and TRBJ2-7; 8 bases map to TRBD2. The germline V gene encodes CDR1 SGDLS and CDR2 YYNGEE. CDR3 size: 15 residues. The junction had 12 bases not matched to a gene; V was cut back by 4 bases and J by 6 bases. CDR3 in amino acids: CASSPRGGAVPEQYF. The CDR3 coding sequence is TGTGCCAGCAGCCCCCGGGGGGGCGCAGTCCCCGAGCAGTACTTC.

This clonotype was picked up many times. The chain combines TRBV12-3 or TRBV12-4 with TRBJ2-1; perhaps TRBD1 as D (6 bases). This CDR3 comprises 16 residues. The V and J ends lost 6 bases and 5 bases respectively, with 20 bases between them. This CDR3 reads CASSSLTRDTNNEQFF. In nucleotides, the CDR3 is TGTGCCAGCAGCAGCCTGACCCGGGACACCAACAATGAGCAGTTCTTC.

The chain employs TRBV6-2 or TRBV6-3 and TRBJ2-7; unclear D gene. Germline V CDR1 and CDR2: MNHEY, SVGEGT. The ends were cut back, 5 bases at V and 3 bases at J, with 11 bases in the middle. This CDR3 is built from 13 residues. The CDR3 DNA reads TGTGCCAGCAGTCAACGGACCGACTACGAGCAGTACTTC. Its protein product is CASSQRTDYEQYF.

This chain uses TRBV12-3 or TRBV12-4 with TRBJ2-1; D may match TRBD1 or TRBD2 (6 bases each). This CDR3 has 14 residues. Trimming pared 7 bases from V and 9 bases from J, leaving 19 bases between. CDR3 DNA: TGTGCCAGCATGGGGGGACTCCCGGGGGCTGAGCAGTTCTTC. Its protein is CASMGGLPGAEQFF.

This clonotype was seen many times. This chain links TRBV12-3 or TRBV12-4 with TRBJ1-6; TRBD1 agrees at 9 bases. V gave up 6 bases and J gave up 8 bases; unmatched junction bases: 5. The CDR3 consists of 14 residues. The DNA for the CDR3 is TGTGCCAGCAGCGTGACAGGGGGATATTCACCCCTCCACTTT. Its translation: CASSVTGGYSPLHF.

V gene TRBV7-2 combines with J gene TRBJ2-5; D is unclear. Trimming left V 5 bases short and J 5 bases short, with 18 bases between. This CDR3 contains 15 residues. From germline, CDR1 is SGHTA and CDR2 FQGNSA. The CDR3 reads CASSPASRFRETQYF. The CDR3 DNA reads TGTGCCAGCAGCCCAGCCTCCAGATTTAGGGAGACCCAGTACTTC.